The 21 T cell receptor beta chains reported below all come from one sample, sequenced in a study of graft-versus-host responses after intestinal transplantation. Produced via immunoSEQ multiplex PCR; TCRdb's table is partial and in-frame only. Among approximately 15,000 clones, around 70% were seen once, and the ten largest hold approximately 23%. Processing was applied to graft tissue in order to liberate intraepithelial and lamina propria lymphocytes. Source: ileum tissue, taken 700 to 800 days after intestinal transplantation. The receptor source for this set is a human patient who received an intestinal transplant, so some T cells may come from the graft donor.

J is TRBJ2-5 and V is TRBV28, with a tentative D call TRBD2 (5 bases). The length of the CDR3 is 12 residues. Trimming left V 8 bases short and J 5 bases short, with 12 bases between. Germline-derived CDR1 and CDR2 are MDHEN and SYDVKM. The CDR3 nucleotides are TGTGCCAGCGGGCGAGGGCGGGAGACCCAGTACTTC. As protein: CASGRGRETQYF.

V and J are TRBV25-1 and TRBJ1-5, with D possibly matching TRBD1 (5 bases). Germline V CDR1 and CDR2: MGHDK, SYGVNS. Trimming removed 1 base from V and 8 bases from J, with 12 bases in between. CDR3 length: 14 residues. In DNA form, the CDR3 reads TGTGCCAGCAGTGAATCCGGGGGTTATGAGCCCCAGCATTTT. Translated: CASSESGGYEPQHF.

The V and J genes are TRBV2 and TRBJ1-5; D might be TRBD1 (6 bases). The CDR3 length is 15 residues. V was pared by 6 bases and J by 0 bases, with 12 bases between. The germline CDR1 and CDR2 sequences are SNHLY and FYNNEI. The CDR3 loop reads CASREDSHSNQPQHF. The CDR3 coding sequence is TGTGCCAGCAGGGAGGACAGTCATAGCAATCAGCCCCAGCATTTT.

The chain recombines TRBV7-3 with TRBJ1-5, with 7 bases identical to TRBD1. J gave up 6 bases and V 5 bases, and 4 bases lay outside the gene matches. The CDR3 totals 13 residues. Germline assignment: CDR1 SGHTA and CDR2 FQGTGA. As DNA, the CDR3 is TGTGCCAGCAGCCCCAGGGGGGGTCAGCCCCAGCATTTT. Protein product: CASSPRGGQPQHF.

The chain combines TRBV7-2 with TRBJ2-1; D is possibly TRBD2 (6 bases). CDR1 is SGHTA and CDR2 is FQGNSA in the germline V gene. Trimming took 3 bases from V and 3 from J, leaving 15 bases between them. The CDR3 has 16 amino acids. The CDR3 nucleotides are TGTGCCAGCAGCTTTCCTCCGGGAGCGGTCTACAATGAGCAGTTCTTC. This codes for CASSFPPGAVYNEQFF. Variable domain in full (rest from reference TRBV7-2 and TRBJ2-1): GAGVSQSPSNKVTEKGKDVELRCDPISGHTALYWYRQSLGQGLEFLIYFQGNSAPDKSGLPSDRFSAERTGGSVSTLTIQRTQQEDSAVYLCASSFPPGAVYNEQFFGPGTRLTVL.

This sequence joins TRBV6-1 and TRBJ2-3; D might be TRBD1 (6 bases). V lost 7 bases and J lost 0, with 11 bases in between. The CDR3 spans 14 residues. Germline V gives CDR1 MNHNS, CDR2 SASEGT. This CDR3 reads CASTLQGSTDTQYF. The CDR3 coding sequence is TGTGCCAGCACCTTACAGGGAAGCACAGATACGCAGTATTTT.

V is TRBV7-2 and J is TRBJ2-7, with 13 bases fitting TRBD2. With 4 bases clipped from V and 6 bases from J, the junction kept 0 bases outside the gene matches. Looked up from germline, CDR1 is SGHTA and CDR2 is FQGNSA. CDR3 length: 13 residues. DNA for the CDR3: TGTGCCAGCAGCTGGACTAGCGGGAGCGAGCAGTACTTC. Translated, it gives CASSWTSGSEQYF.

This chain joins TRBV28 and TRBJ1-4; TRBD1 matches 8 bases. The CDR3 loop spans 19 amino acids. Looked up from germline, CDR1 is MDHEN and CDR2 is SYDVKM. Germline trimming cut 3 bases from V and 6 bases from J; bases unmatched to any gene: 18. DNA of the CDR3: TGTGCCAGCAGTTTCCCCTCCGGACAGGGCTCCTGGGGGTATGAAAAACTGTTTTTT. Protein: CASSFPSGQGSWGYEKLFF. The variable domain in full, with the rest retrieved from reference TRBV28 and TRBJ1-4, is DVKVTQSSRYLVKRTGEKVFLECVQDMDHENMFWYRQDPGLGLRLIYFSYDVKMKEKGDIPEGYSVSREKKERFSLILESASTNQTSMYLCASSFPSGQGSWGYEKLFFGSGTQLSVL.

A remark on this clone: Other DNA variants within this sample encode the same CDR3. The V and J genes are TRBV20-1 and TRBJ2-7, with D perhaps TRBD1 (5 bases). Looked up from germline, CDR1 is DFQATT and CDR2 is SNEGSKA (reference sequence). The CDR3 is made up of 11 amino acids. V lost 6 bases and J 0 bases, leaving 6 bases between the germline ends. As DNA, the CDR3 is TGCAGTGCCAGGGACTCCTACGAGCAGTACTTC. Translation: CSARDSYEQYF.

Only one count was recorded for this clone. The rearrangement joins TRBV6-6 to TRBJ2-7; D might be TRBD1 or TRBD2, each matching 5 bases. Germline loops: CDR1 MNHNY, CDR2 SVGAGI (reference sequence). Between the trimmed V and J ends, which lost 3 bases and 5 bases, there was a span of 8 bases. The CDR3 runs 12 residues. This chain's CDR3 is CASSYLGDEQYF. DNA of the CDR3: TGTGCCAGCAGTTATCTGGGGGACGAGCAGTACTTC.

This clone was counted between two and nine times. This sequence joins TRBV6-1 and TRBJ2-2, with a possible D match to TRBD2 (5 bases). V was shortened by 6 bases and J by 1 base, with 6 bases between the two germline ends. The germline V gene has CDR1 MNHNS and CDR2 SASEGT. The CDR3 has 13 residues. CDR3 loop: CASREENTGELFF. The CDR3 DNA is TGTGCCAGCAGGGAGGAGAACACCGGGGAGCTGTTTTTT.

This rearrangement joins TRBV7-2 to TRBJ2-5; TRBD2 agrees at 10 bases. The V gene's germline CDR1 is SGHTA and CDR2 FQGNSA. The CDR3 spans 17 residues. The V gene end was trimmed by 5 bases and the J gene end by 2 bases; junction bases not matched to a gene: 11. The CDR3 reads CASSPSRVLAGQETQYF. The CDR3 nucleotides read TGTGCCAGCAGCCCTTCTCGGGTACTAGCGGGGCAAGAGACCCAGTACTTC.

This chain links TRBV7-2 with TRBJ1-3, with 7 nucleotides matching TRBD1. The CDR3 sequence is 16 residues long. J lost 0 bases, V lost 5 bases, and 7 bases had no gene match. CDR1 is SGHTA, CDR2 FQGNSA, per germline. CDR3 nucleotide sequence: TGTGCCAGCAGCCTAGGGACAGTCCTCTCTGGAAACACCATATATTTT. Protein: CASSLGTVLSGNTIYF. Together with reference TRBV7-2 and TRBJ1-3, the CDR3 gives the full variable domain: GAGVSQSPSNKVTEKGKDVELRCDPISGHTALYWYRQSLGQGLEFLIYFQGNSAPDKSGLPSDRFSAERTGGSVSTLTIQRTQQEDSAVYLCASSLGTVLSGNTIYFGEGSWLTVV.

The V and J genes are TRBV6-4 and TRBJ2-3, with 11 bases lining up with TRBD2. V was pared by 1 base and J by 2 bases, with 2 bases of the junction left unmatched. Germline CDR1 MRHNA, CDR2 SNTAGT. The CDR3 is made up of 16 amino acids. CDR3 sequence reads: CASSDLAGGPTDTQYF. CDR3 bases: TGTGCCAGCAGTGACTTAGCGGGAGGGCCCACAGATACGCAGTATTTT.

The rearrangement uses TRBV7-9 and TRBJ1-1; 9 bases map to TRBD1. Trimming took 2 bases from V and 11 from J; bases not matched to a gene: 9. The CDR3 totals 14 residues. Germline V gene sequence: CDR1 SEHNR, CDR2 FQNEAQ (reference sequence). The CDR3 sequence: CASSLQVTGGKAFF. CDR3 DNA: TGTGCCAGCAGCTTACAAGTGACAGGGGGTAAGGCTTTCTTT.

The rearrangement links TRBV15 to TRBJ2-5, with D possibly being TRBD1 (6 bases). The CDR3 runs to 14 residues. CDR1 LNHNV and CDR2 YYDKDF come from the germline V gene (reference sequence). Trimming pared 0 bases from V and 5 bases from J, leaving 10 bases between. CDR3 DNA sequence: TGTGCCACCAGCAGAGAACAGGGTCCCGAGACCCAGTACTTC. It specifies CATSREQGPETQYF.

The rearrangement joins TRBV7-6 to TRBJ2-1, with TRBD2 matching over 12 bases. The junction had 1 base not matched to a gene; V was cut back by 1 base and J by 3 bases. The CDR3 runs 16 residues. CDR1 SGHVS and CDR2 FNYEAQ come from the germline V gene. The CDR3 region is CASSLGTSGNYNEQFF. DNA for the CDR3: TGTGCCAGCAGCTTAGGGACTAGCGGGAACTACAATGAGCAGTTCTTC.

This clone has just one count. CDR3 DNA: TGCGCCAGCAGCCAAGATCCGTTCAGGGGAGAATGGAGGCGGACTAATGAAAAACTGTTTTTT. Translated, it gives CASSQDPFRGEWRRTNEKLFF. The rearrangement links TRBV4-3 to TRBJ1-4; tentatively, D is TRBD1 (6 bases). The CDR3 runs to 21 residues. Germline lookup yields CDR1 LGHNA and CDR2 YSLEER. V was cut by 0 bases and J by 2 bases, with 25 bases left in between.

The CDR3 DNA follows: TGCGCCAGCAGAGTCCTAACAGATACGCAGTATTTT. It yields the protein CASRVLTDTQYF. The gene calls are TRBV5-1 and TRBJ2-3; D call uncertain. The CDR3 covers 12 residues. Trimming shortened V by 5 bases and J by 3 bases, and 7 bases separated the two germline ends. Germline assignment: CDR1 SGHRS and CDR2 YFSETQ.

V usage is TRBV29-1 and J usage is TRBJ2-2; possibly TRBD2 for D (5 bases). The CDR3 extends over 14 amino acids. V was pared by 4 bases and J by 0 bases, with 9 bases between. Germline lookup yields CDR1 SQVTM and CDR2 ANQGSEA. CDR3 in DNA: TGCAGCGTTGCGACCGGGACGAACACCGGGGAGCTGTTTTTT. It translates to CSVATGTNTGELFF.

This clone appeared a few times. The gene calls are TRBV7-2 and TRBJ1-3; no clear D. Trimming shortened V by 1 base and J by 4 bases, and 5 bases separated the two germline ends. The CDR3 length is 13 residues. Germline CDR1 reads SGHTA; CDR2 reads FQGNSA. CDR3 DNA: TGTGCCAGCAGCTTAGAAGGCGGAAACACCATATATTTT. Translating gives CASSLEGGNTIYF.